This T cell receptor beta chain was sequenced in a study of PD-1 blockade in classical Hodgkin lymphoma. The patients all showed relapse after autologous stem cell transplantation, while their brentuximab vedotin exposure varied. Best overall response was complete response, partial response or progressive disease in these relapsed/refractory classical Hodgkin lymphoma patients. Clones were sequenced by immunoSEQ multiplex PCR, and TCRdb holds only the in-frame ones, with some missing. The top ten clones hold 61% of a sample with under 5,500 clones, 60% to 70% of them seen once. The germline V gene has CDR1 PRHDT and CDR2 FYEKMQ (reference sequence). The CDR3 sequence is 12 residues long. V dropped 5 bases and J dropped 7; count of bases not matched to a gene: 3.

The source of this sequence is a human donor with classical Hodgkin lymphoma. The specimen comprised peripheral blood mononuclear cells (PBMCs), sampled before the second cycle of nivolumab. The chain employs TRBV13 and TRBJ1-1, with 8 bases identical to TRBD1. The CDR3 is CASSQQGVEAFF. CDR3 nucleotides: TGTGCCAGCAGCCAACAGGGGGTTGAAGCTTTCTTT.